The 6 T cell receptor beta chains presented below share a single source sample, sequenced in a study of blood T cell repertoires in COVID-19. Clones were sequenced by immunoSEQ multiplex PCR, and TCRdb holds only the in-frame ones, with some missing. The sample consists of 55,000 to 80,000 clones, around four fifths of them appearing once. Sequenced input: peripheral blood. All receptors come from an elderly woman with acute or convalescent COVID-19.

The chain employs TRBV19 and TRBJ1-1; D gene uncertain. V gave up 7 bases and J gave up 2 bases, with 14 bases separating them. The germline V gene has CDR1 LNHDA and CDR2 SQIVND (reference sequence). The CDR3 runs to 14 residues. DNA for the CDR3: TGTGCCAGTACCCGCCGAGAGGTAAACACTGAAGCTTTCTTT. Protein sequence: CASTRREVNTEAFF.

The chain combines TRBV7-3 with TRBJ2-3, with TRBD2 matching over 10 bases. This CDR3 has 15 residues. In germline, CDR1 is SGHTA, CDR2 FQGTGA. V lost 0 bases to trimming and J lost 6 bases; unmatched junction nucleotides: 3. CDR3 in DNA: TGTGCCAGCAGCTTAACTAGCGGGGGGTCGGATACGCAGTATTTT. Translation: CASSLTSGGSDTQYF.

This sequence joins TRBV5-6 and TRBJ2-3, with D uncertain. V gave up 0 bases and J gave up 4 bases, with 12 bases separating them. CDR3 length: 15 residues. CDR1 SGHDT and CDR2 YYEEEE come from the germline V gene. The CDR3 is CASSLEQSNPDTQYF. The CDR3 nucleotides read TGTGCCAGCAGCTTGGAACAGAGTAATCCAGATACGCAGTATTTT.

The chain has TRBV7-3 and TRBJ1-1; no reliable D call. Germline values: CDR1 SGHTA, CDR2 FQGTGA. The CDR3 is 14 amino acids. V was cut by 2 bases and J by 0 bases, with 7 bases left in between. CDR3 sequence reads: CASSLSSVNTEAFF. In DNA, the CDR3 is TGTGCCAGCAGCTTATCCAGCGTGAACACTGAAGCTTTCTTT. The whole variable domain, remainder taken from reference TRBV7-3 and TRBJ1-1, is GAGVSQTPSNKVTEKGKYVELRCDPISGHTALYWYRQSLGQGPEFLIYFQGTGAADDSGLPNDRFFAVRPEGSVSTLKIQRTERGDSAVYLCASSLSSVNTEAFFGQGTRLTVV.

The chain carries TRBV10-1 and TRBJ1-3; TRBD1 is a possible D gene (6 bases). V lost 5 bases and J 0 bases, leaving 11 bases between the germline ends. From germline, CDR1 is WNHNN and CDR2 SYGVQD (reference sequence). The CDR3 has 15 residues. CDR3 DNA: TGCGCCAGCAGTTCTCAGGGGAGCTCTGGAAACACCATATATTTT. Translation: CASSSQGSSGNTIYF.

The rearrangement links TRBV10-2 to TRBJ2-1; TRBD2 matches 11 bases. In germline, CDR1 is WSHSY, CDR2 SAAADI. CDR3 length: 13 residues. J lost 13 bases, V lost 5 bases, and 7 bases had no gene match. This CDR3 is CASSTLAGGEQFF. DNA for the CDR3: TGCGCCAGCAGTACGCTAGCGGGGGGCGAACAGTTCTTC.